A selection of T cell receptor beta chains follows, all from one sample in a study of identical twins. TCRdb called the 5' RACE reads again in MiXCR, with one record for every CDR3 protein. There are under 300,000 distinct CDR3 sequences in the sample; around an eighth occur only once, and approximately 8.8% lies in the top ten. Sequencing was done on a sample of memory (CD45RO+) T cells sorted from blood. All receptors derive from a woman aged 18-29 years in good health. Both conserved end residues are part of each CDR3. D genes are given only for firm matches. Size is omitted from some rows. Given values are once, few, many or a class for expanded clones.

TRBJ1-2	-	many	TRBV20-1	CSAKRPYGGYTF	TGCAGTGCTAAAAGGCCCTACGGAGGCTACACCTTC
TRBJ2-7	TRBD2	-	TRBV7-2	CASSPTSSGPVSEQYF	TGTGCCAGCAGCCCGACGTCTAGCGGGCCCGTCTCCGAGCAGTACTTC
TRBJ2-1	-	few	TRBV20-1	CSAIGRGLVITPEQFF	TGCAGTGCTATCGGTAGAGGGTTAGTAATTACCCCTGAGCAGTTCTTC
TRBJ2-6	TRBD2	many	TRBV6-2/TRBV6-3	CASSGASGRPPGANVLTF	TGTGCCAGCAGTGGAGCTAGCGGGAGGCCCCCTGGGGCCAACGTCCTGACTTTC
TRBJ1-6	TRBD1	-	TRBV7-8	CASSWADRGSPLHF	TGTGCCAGCAGCTGGGCCGACAGGGGTTCACCCCTCCACTTT
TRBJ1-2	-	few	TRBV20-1	CSAGGRSYGYTF	TGCAGTGCTGGGGGACGGAGCTATGGCTACACCTTC
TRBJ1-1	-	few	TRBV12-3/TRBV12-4	CASSQSGAEAFF	TGTGCCAGCAGTCAATCAGGGGCTGAAGCTTTCTTT
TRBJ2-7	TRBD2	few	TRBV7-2	CASSFLTSAEQYF	TGTGCCAGCAGCTTCTTGACTAGCGCCGAGCAGTACTTC
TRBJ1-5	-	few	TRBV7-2	CASSLGLSGIRPQHF	TGTGCCAGCAGCTTAGGGCTGTCGGGGATCAGGCCCCAGCATTTT
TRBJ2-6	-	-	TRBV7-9	CASSSGNSGANVLTF	TGTGCCAGCAGCTCCGGGAACTCTGGGGCCAACGTCCTGACTTTC
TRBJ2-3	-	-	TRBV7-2	CASSPGTSTGTQYF	TGTGCCAGCAGTCCTGGGACGTCTACAGGTACGCAGTATTTT
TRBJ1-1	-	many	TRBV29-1	CSVVRGGTEAFF	TGCAGCGTTGTTAGGGGGGGCACTGAAGCTTTCTTT
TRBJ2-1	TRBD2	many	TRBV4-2	CASSPGLAGNNEQFF	TGTGCCAGCAGCCCGGGACTAGCGGGGAACAATGAGCAGTTCTTC
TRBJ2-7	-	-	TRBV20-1	CSAGTYEQYF	TGCAGTGCTGGGACTTACGAGCAGTACTTC
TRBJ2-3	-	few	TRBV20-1	CSARPSDTQYF	TGCAGTGCTAGGCCTTCAGATACGCAGTATTTT